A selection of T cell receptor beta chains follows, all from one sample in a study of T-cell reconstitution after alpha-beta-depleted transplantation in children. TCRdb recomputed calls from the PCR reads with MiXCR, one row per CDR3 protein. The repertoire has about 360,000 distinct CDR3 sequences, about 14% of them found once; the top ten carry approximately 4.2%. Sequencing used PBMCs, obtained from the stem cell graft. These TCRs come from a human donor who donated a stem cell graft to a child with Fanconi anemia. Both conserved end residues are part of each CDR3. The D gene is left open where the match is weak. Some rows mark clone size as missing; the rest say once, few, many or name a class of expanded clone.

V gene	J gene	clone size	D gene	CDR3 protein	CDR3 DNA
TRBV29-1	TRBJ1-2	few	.	CSVVEVPDGNYGYTF	TGCAGCGTTGTAGAGGTACCGGATGGGAACTATGGCTACACCTTC
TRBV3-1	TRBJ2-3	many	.	CASSQRGDGGDTQYF	TGTGCCAGCAGCCAAAGGGGGGATGGTGGAGATACGCAGTATTTT
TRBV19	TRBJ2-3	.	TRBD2	CASSRTSGITDTQYF	TGTGCCAGTAGTCGGACTAGCGGGATCACAGATACGCAGTATTTT
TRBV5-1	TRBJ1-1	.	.	CASSLRGSGWGAFF	TGCGCCAGCAGCTTGAGGGGGAGCGGCTGGGGCGCTTTCTTT
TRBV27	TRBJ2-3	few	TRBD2	CASSPFSGGHSDTQYF	TGTGCCAGCAGTCCGTTCAGCGGGGGCCATTCAGATACGCAGTATTTT
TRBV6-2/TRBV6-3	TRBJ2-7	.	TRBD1	CASSRGTGDRLYF	TGTGCCAGCAGCCGCGGGACAGGGGATCGTCTGTACTTC
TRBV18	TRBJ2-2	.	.	CASSPGKVGELFF	TGTGCCAGCTCACCGGGAAAGGTCGGGGAGCTGTTTTTT
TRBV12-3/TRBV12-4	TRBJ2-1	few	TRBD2	CASSFYTLADNEQFF	TGTGCCAGCAGTTTTTACACCCTAGCGGATAATGAGCAGTTCTTC
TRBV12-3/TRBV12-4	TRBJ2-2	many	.	CASSFYGTGELFF	TGTGCCAGCAGTTTCTACGGCACCGGGGAGCTGTTTTTT
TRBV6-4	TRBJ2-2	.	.	CASSEGEAGELFF	TGTGCCAGCAGTGAAGGAGAGGCCGGGGAGCTGTTTTTT
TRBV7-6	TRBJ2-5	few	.	CASSSHGETQYF	TGTGCCAGCAGTTCACATGGGGAGACCCAGTACTTC
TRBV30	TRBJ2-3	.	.	CAWSVSDTQYF	TGTGCCTGGAGTGTTTCCGATACGCAGTATTTT
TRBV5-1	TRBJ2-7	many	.	CASSLNSAQYEQYF	TGCGCCAGCAGCCTGAATTCAGCCCAATACGAGCAGTACTTC
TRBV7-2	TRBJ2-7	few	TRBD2	CASSFTSGGALYEQYF	TGTGCCAGCAGCTTTACTAGCGGGGGCGCCCTGTACGAGCAGTACTTC
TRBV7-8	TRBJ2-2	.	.	CASSLMVAGTGELFF	TGTGCCAGCAGCTTGATGGTCGCCGGCACCGGGGAGCTGTTTTTT